This T cell receptor beta chain was recorded in a study of blood T cells in healthy people across ages (dated by TCRdb to between 2015 and 2017). A note on the overall study: Template switching captured roughly one uniquely barcoded TCR beta cDNA molecule per two T cells in model experiments. For two donors (one aged 18 to 30 and one aged 80 or older), the study analyzed two additional independent replicas of 1 million unique cDNA reads from the same blood draw. To track age-related changes in TCR beta repertoire diversity, the study relied on deep sequencing normalized with unique cDNA molecular identifiers. Donors of different ages were randomly distributed across sequencing lanes to avoid experimental bias. The donors were divided into four age groups: young (average approximately 17 years), middle-aged (roughly 40), aged (about 60) and long-lived (around 87).

Systemically healthy Caucasian individuals from Russia, some 36 in total and aged about 6 to 90 years, were included as donors. Approximately 10 milliliters of peripheral blood were collected from each donor into EDTA-treated Vacutainer tubes. Ficoll-Paque density-gradient centrifugation was used to isolate PBMCs, with at least 7 million obtained per sample. Trizol reagent was used to extract total RNA from the PBMCs, yielding at least 6 micrograms per sample. For every donor, an aliquot of PBMCs went through flow cytometry to measure the percentages of naive CD45RAhigh/CD27high T cells. Here is what the overall study found, with its caveats: Observed TCR beta diversity correlated strongly with the percentage of naive T cells measured by flow cytometry. Because profiling used bulk unsorted PBMCs, naive and antigen-experienced compartments could not be compared conclusively. The CMV infection status of donors was not known, potentially confounding age-related changes in expanded clonotypes. As age increased, observed TCR beta diversity per million T cells dropped in a roughly linear way, and a significant reduction was already evident by age 40. Compared with the aged group, the long-lived group had more naive CD4+ T cells, fewer expanded clones and increased TCR diversity, suggesting age selection. Estimates of total diversity from one million sequenced T cells were regarded as lower bounds and underestimates.

Between the V and J ends, shortened by 8 bases and 2 bases respectively, the junction contains 10 bases. The CDR3 holds 12 amino acids from the cysteine to the phenylalanine. Only the CDR3 DNA is retained, 36 bases long and in frame from the first base. Via the germline V gene (reference sequence), CDR1 is DFQATT and CDR2 SNEGSKA. The protocol used for the library was 5' RACE. Sequencing was carried out with an Illumina HiSeq 2500. A second PCR of roughly 7 to 12 cycles was run with a J-beta primer mix and a sample-barcoded 5' primer. A unique molecular identifier was introduced onto each TCR beta cDNA molecule by a template-switch 5' adaptor carrying 12 random nucleotides. Each sample yielded at least 2.5 million CDR3-containing paired-end reads. The Mint cDNA synthesis kit, primed by a TRBC-specific oligonucleotide, was used to synthesize first-strand cDNA from all RNA. Following uracil-DNA glycosylase treatment, all cDNA underwent a first 18-cycle PCR with the universal primers M1SS and BC2_uni_R. The original pipeline was this. For normalization, 1 million high-quality reads were randomly selected from each sample, with every read carrying a distinct molecular identifier. Reads with shared molecular identifiers were discarded instead of being binned into consensus sequences. MiTCR, set to a Q25 quality threshold and the strictest error-elimination algorithm, was used for CDR3 identification, clonotype clustering and error correction. Lower-bound total TCR beta diversity was estimated with a nonparametric unseen species model using Euler transformation. In TCRdb, the public reads were trimmed at Q25 with fastp and aligned with MiXCR, with productive beta chains retained. Duplicate CDR3 protein sequences are folded into a single record with the most common DNA and genes. TCRdb assigned the V and J calls; the authors' analysis was not used. For this sample the table gives 1.5 million to 2 million distinct CDR3 sequences, of which 25% to 30% were detected only once. The ten top clones hold roughly 8% of the sample.

This clonotype was detected only a few times. No antigen is known for it. No base qualities exist here, and no much larger clone lies one base off it. This clonotype was obtained from a woman between 25 and 40 years old in good health. The V and J segments used are TRBV20-1 and TRBJ1-3; there is no confident call for the D gene. Sequencing input: blood. The CDR3 in this case is CSSQGAGNTIYF. DNA sequence: TGCAGTTCACAAGGTGCTGGAAACACCATATATTTT.